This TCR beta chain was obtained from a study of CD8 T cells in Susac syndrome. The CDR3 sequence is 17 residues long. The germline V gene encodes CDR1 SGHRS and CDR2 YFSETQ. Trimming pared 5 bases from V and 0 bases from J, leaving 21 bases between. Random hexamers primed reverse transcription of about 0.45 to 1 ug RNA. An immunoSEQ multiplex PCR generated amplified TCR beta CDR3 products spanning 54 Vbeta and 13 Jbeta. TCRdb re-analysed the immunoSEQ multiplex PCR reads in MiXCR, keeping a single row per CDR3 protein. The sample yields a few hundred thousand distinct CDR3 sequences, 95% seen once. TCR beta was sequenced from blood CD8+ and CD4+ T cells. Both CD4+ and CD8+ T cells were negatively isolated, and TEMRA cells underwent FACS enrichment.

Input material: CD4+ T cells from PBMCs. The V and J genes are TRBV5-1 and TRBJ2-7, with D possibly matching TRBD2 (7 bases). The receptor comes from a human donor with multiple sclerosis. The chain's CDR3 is CASRLRGQGVSSYEQYF. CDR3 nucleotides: TGCGCCAGCAGGCTGCGGGGGCAAGGGGTGAGCTCCTACGAGCAGTACTTC.